These 20 T cell receptor beta chains originate from one sample sequenced in a study of CD8 T cells in ankylosing spondylitis. Study-wide findings and caveats: The study identified a TCR beta motif of several highly homologous variants that appeared characteristic of ankylosing spondylitis blood.

These receptors lack a known antigen. MiXCR, applied by TCRdb to the 5' RACE reads, yields one record per CDR3 protein. The table includes about 700,000 distinct CDR3 sequences, around 20% detected once. What was sequenced was blood, either unsorted or a sorted T cell fraction (not recorded which). These receptors were collected from a male donor with ankylosing spondylitis.

In its sample, this clonotype was seen a few times. The chain links TRBV18 to TRBJ2-5; tentative D call: TRBD1 (6 bases). CDR3 length: 14 residues. Per germline, CDR1 KGHSH and CDR2 LQKENI. The V gene lost 5 bases and the J gene lost 3 bases, with 13 bases spanning the gap. The CDR3 DNA reads TGTGCCAGCTCAAAAAACAGGGTGGAAGAGACCCAGTACTTC. Protein: CASSKNRVEETQYF.

The chain couples TRBV12-3 or TRBV12-4 to TRBJ1-1; 7 bases are shared with TRBD1. Trimming took 5 bases from V and 0 from J; bases not matched to a gene: 3. There are 14 residues in the CDR3. The CDR3 spells CASSGTALNTEAFF. The CDR3 DNA follows: TGTGCCAGCAGTGGGACAGCTTTGAACACTGAAGCTTTCTTT.

V and J are TRBV4-1 and TRBJ2-7, with 8 bases identical to TRBD2. V gave up 1 base and J gave up 2 bases; unmatched junction bases: 4. This CDR3 contains 15 residues. Per the germline V gene, CDR1 is MGHRA and CDR2 is YSYEKL. CDR3 amino acids: CASSQVPGGTYEQYF. The CDR3 DNA reads TGCGCCAGCAGCCAAGTCCCGGGGGGGACCTACGAGCAGTACTTC.

The rearrangement joins TRBV2 to TRBJ1-3; D is perhaps TRBD1 (5 bases). CDR3 length: 14 residues. The germline V gene has CDR1 SNHLY and CDR2 FYNNEI. Trimming removed 11 bases at V and 1 base at J, with 15 bases between. The CDR3 sequence is CAGLPGGSGNTIYF. DNA of the CDR3: TGTGCCGGCCTACCGGGGGGGTCTGGAAACACCATATATTTT.

This chain connects TRBV28 to TRBJ2-3, with a weak D call TRBD1 (6 bases). The V end lost 5 bases, the J end lost 7 bases, and 19 bases lay between the germline ends. The germline V gene has CDR1 MDHEN and CDR2 SYDVKM. The CDR3 extends over 15 amino acids. The CDR3 reads CASSPEQGFLNTQYF. CDR3 coding DNA: TGTGCCAGCAGTCCTGAACAGGGCTTTCTAAATACGCAGTATTTT.

This clonotype was recorded a few times. The rearrangement joins TRBV18 to TRBJ1-4, with D uncertain. CDR1 is KGHSH, CDR2 LQKENI, per germline. This CDR3 spans 12 amino acids. V was trimmed by 5 bases and J by 4 bases, leaving 5 bases between them. CDR3 sequence: CASSRFNEKLFF. The CDR3 coding sequence is TGTGCCAGCTCAAGGTTTAATGAAAAACTGTTTTTT.

This chain links TRBV29-1 with TRBJ1-2; 8 positions match TRBD1. The CDR3 length is 13 residues. Losses at the gene ends were 7 bases for V and 4 bases for J; bases not matched to a gene: 8. Germline V CDR1 and CDR2: SQVTM, ANQGSEA. Here the CDR3 reads CSAVRDRGYGYTF. DNA of the CDR3: TGCAGCGCCGTCCGAGACAGGGGCTATGGCTACACCTTC.

The chain has TRBV20-1 and TRBJ1-1, with TRBD1 matching 7 bases. The junction had 0 bases not matched to a gene; V was cut back by 7 bases and J by 1 base. Germline CDR1 DFQATT, CDR2 SNEGSKA (reference sequence). The CDR3 is 11 amino acids. In DNA form, the CDR3 reads TGCAGTGGGACAGGGAACACTGAAGCTTTCTTT. It specifies CSGTGNTEAFF.

The chain carries TRBV4-1 and TRBJ1-2; tentatively, D is TRBD1 (6 bases). CDR3 length: 15 amino acids. Germline V gene lookup returns CDR1 MGHRA and CDR2 YSYEKL. The V and J ends lost 0 bases and 7 bases respectively, with 15 bases between them. The CDR3 DNA follows: TGCGCCAGCAGCCAAGATCCTCGGGGGCTCGGTGGCTACACCTTC. This codes for CASSQDPRGLGGYTF.

This chain joins TRBV29-1 and TRBJ1-4; 12 nucleotides match TRBD1. The germline CDR1 and CDR2 sequences are SQVTM and ANQGSEA. There are 16 residues in the CDR3. V lost 6 bases and J lost 1; bases outside the gene matches: 6. CDR3 sequence reads: CSVTGTGGKTNEKLFF. The CDR3 DNA reads as TGCAGCGTCACCGGGACAGGGGGCAAAACTAATGAAAAACTGTTTTTT.

At least ten counts were recorded for this clonotype. The chain is built from TRBV12-3 or TRBV12-4 and TRBJ2-2, with D maybe TRBD2 (6 bases). The CDR3 extends over 14 amino acids. V was cut by 6 bases and J by 5 bases, with 13 bases left in between. The CDR3 region is CASRGLGGTGELFF. CDR3 sequence (DNA): TGTGCCAGCAGGGGACTTGGGGGGACCGGGGAGCTGTTTTTT.

This clonotype was detected only a few times. The chain's CDR3 is CASSQDPSGRLQPQHF. The CDR3 nucleotides read TGCGCCAGCAGCCAAGATCCAAGCGGCAGATTGCAGCCCCAGCATTTT. The V call is TRBV4-1, the J call TRBJ1-5; D gene unclear. The germline V and J ends were trimmed by 0 bases and 7 bases, with 16 bases remaining between them. The germline gives CDR1 MGHRA, CDR2 YSYEKL. The CDR3 covers 16 residues.

CDR3 in amino acids: CSASAGVSNEQFF. In nucleotides, the CDR3 is TGCAGTGCTAGCGCGGGAGTGAGTAATGAGCAGTTCTTC. The chain links TRBV20-1 to TRBJ2-1; 7 nucleotides match TRBD2. The CDR3 runs 13 residues. The V and J ends lost 3 bases and 7 bases, in that order; junction bases with no gene match: 6. CDR1 is DFQATT and CDR2 is SNEGSKA in the germline V gene (reference sequence).

This clonotype appeared a few times. A junction end diverges from the germline sequence, so it may reflect a read error. This chain uses TRBV7-7 with TRBJ1-4, with TRBD1 matching over 9 bases. The germline V gene encodes CDR1 SSHAT and CDR2 FNYEAQ (reference sequence). The CDR3 contains 16 residues. The CDR3 DNA reads as TGTGCTAGCAGCCCGGGGACAGGGAAAACTAATGAAAAACTGTTTTTT. It specifies CASSPGTGKTNEKLFF.

This clonotype was counted only a few times. V is TRBV5-1 and J is TRBJ2-7; D is uncertain. Germline CDR1 is SGHRS and CDR2 is YFSETQ. The CDR3 is made up of 16 amino acids. V was pared by 0 bases and J by 0 bases, with 13 bases between. In nucleotides, the CDR3 is TGCGCCAGCAGCTTGGCCGGGCAGCTACTCTCCTACGAGCAGTACTTC. Residues: CASSLAGQLLSYEQYF.

A few counts support this clonotype. The rearrangement links TRBV20-1 to TRBJ2-2; perhaps TRBD2 as D (6 bases). CDR1 and CDR2 from the germline V gene are DFQATT and SNEGSKA (reference sequence). The CDR3 has 14 residues. Deletions cut 5 bases from V and 5 bases from J, with 15 bases between. CDR3 sequence reads: CSAAPGAGTGELFF. CDR3 DNA sequence: TGCAGTGCTGCTCCGGGAGCGGGTACCGGGGAGCTGTTTTTT.

This clonotype appeared a few times. V gene TRBV20-1 combines with J gene TRBJ1-5; D perhaps matches TRBD1 (6 bases). The CDR3 totals 14 residues. CDR1 and CDR2 (germline): DFQATT, SNEGSKA (reference sequence). V lost 5 bases to trimming and J lost 2 bases, with 13 bases between them. CDR3 protein: CSARDISGNQPQHF. CDR3 in DNA: TGCAGTGCTCGGGACATCTCGGGCAATCAGCCCCAGCATTTT.

The V and J genes are TRBV5-1 and TRBJ2-3; 7 bases are a match to TRBD2. Trimming cost V 0 bases and J 11 bases; bases outside gene matches: 6. The CDR3 is 13 residues long. Per the germline V gene, CDR1 is SGHRS and CDR2 is YFSETQ. The CDR3 DNA reads TGCGCCAGCAGCTTGGCGGGAGGAAATGAGCAGTATTTT. As protein: CASSLAGGNEQYF.

V gene TRBV7-2 combines with J gene TRBJ1-2; TRBD1 agrees at 7 bases. The ends lost 4 bases at V and 2 bases at J; junction bases unmatched: 4. CDR3 length: 14 residues. CDR1 is SGHTA, CDR2 FQGNSA, per germline. The CDR3 sequence: CASSSPDRNYGYTF. CDR3 DNA: TGTGCCAGCAGCTCCCCGGACAGGAACTATGGCTACACCTTC. Variable domain in full (rest from reference TRBV7-2 and TRBJ1-2): GAGVSQSPSNKVTEKGKDVELRCDPISGHTALYWYRQSLGQGLEFLIYFQGNSAPDKSGLPSDRFSAERTGGSVSTLTIQRTQQEDSAVYLCASSSPDRNYGYTFGSGTRLTVV.

This chain uses TRBV5-1 with TRBJ1-3; D ambiguous. The V gene's germline CDR1 is SGHRS and CDR2 YFSETQ. The length of the CDR3 is 15 residues. Trimming removed 0 bases at V and 0 bases at J, with 7 bases between. CDR3 DNA: TGCGCCAGCAGCTTGGAGGGCTACTCTGGAAACACCATATATTTT. This gives the protein CASSLEGYSGNTIYF.